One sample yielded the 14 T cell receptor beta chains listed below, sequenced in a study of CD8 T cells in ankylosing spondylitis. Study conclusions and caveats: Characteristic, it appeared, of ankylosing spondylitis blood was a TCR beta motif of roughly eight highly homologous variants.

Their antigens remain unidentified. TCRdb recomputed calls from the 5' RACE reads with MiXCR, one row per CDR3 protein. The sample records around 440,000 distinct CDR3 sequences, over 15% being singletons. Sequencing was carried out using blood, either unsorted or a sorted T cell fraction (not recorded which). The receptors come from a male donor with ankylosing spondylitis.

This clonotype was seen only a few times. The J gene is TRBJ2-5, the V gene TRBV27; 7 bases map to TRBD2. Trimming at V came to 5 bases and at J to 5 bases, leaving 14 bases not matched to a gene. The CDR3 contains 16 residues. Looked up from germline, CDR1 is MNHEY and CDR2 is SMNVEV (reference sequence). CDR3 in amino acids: CASSPSLTSPRETQYF. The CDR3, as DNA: TGTGCCAGCAGTCCCTCCCTGACTAGCCCCCGGGAGACCCAGTACTTC.

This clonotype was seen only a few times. The CDR3 DNA reads TGCAGTGCTAGAGGACGGGTCGGGGACACTGAAGCTTTCTTT. Translated: CSARGRVGDTEAFF. This chain connects TRBV20-1 to TRBJ1-1; D is ambiguous. V was trimmed by 1 base and J by 3 bases, leaving 12 bases between them. The CDR3 covers 14 residues. From germline, CDR1 is DFQATT and CDR2 SNEGSKA (reference sequence).

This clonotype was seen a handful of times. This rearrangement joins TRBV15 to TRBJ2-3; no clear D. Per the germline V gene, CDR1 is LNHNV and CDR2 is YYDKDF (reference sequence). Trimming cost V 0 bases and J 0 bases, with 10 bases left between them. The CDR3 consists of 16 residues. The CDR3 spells CATSRDRAASTDTQYF. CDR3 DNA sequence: TGTGCCACCAGCAGAGATCGGGCAGCTAGCACAGATACGCAGTATTTT.

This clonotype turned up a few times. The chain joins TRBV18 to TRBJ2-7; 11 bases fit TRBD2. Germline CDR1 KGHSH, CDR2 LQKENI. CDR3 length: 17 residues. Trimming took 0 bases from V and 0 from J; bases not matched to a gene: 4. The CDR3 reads CASSPPVSGGASYEQYF. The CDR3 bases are TGTGCCAGCTCACCACCGGTTAGCGGGGGGGCCTCCTACGAGCAGTACTTC. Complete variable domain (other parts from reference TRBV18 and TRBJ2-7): NAGVMQNPRHLVRRRGQEARLRCSPMKGHSHVYWYRQLPEEGLKFMVYLQKENIIDESGMPKERFSAEFPKEGPSILRIQQVVRGDSAAYFCASSPPVSGGASYEQYFGPGTRLTVT.

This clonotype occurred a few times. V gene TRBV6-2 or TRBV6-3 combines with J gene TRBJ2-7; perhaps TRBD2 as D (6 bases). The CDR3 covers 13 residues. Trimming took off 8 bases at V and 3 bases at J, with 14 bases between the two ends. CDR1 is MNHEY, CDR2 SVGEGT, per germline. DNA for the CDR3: TGTGCCAGCCAGAGGGAGGTTTTCTACGAGCAGTACTTC. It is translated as CASQREVFYEQYF.

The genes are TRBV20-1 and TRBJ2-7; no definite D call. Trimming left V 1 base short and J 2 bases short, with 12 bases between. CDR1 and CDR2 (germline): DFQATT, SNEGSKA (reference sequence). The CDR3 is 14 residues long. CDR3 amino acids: CSARVIGYTYEQYF. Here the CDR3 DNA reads TGCAGTGCTAGAGTAATAGGCTACACCTACGAGCAGTACTTC.

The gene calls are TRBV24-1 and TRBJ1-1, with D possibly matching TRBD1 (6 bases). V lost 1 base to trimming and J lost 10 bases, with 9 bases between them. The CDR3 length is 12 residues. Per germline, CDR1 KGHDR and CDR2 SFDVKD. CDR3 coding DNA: TGTGCCACCAGTGATTTTTTAGGGGGAGCTTTCTTT. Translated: CATSDFLGGAFF.

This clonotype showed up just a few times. The DNA for the CDR3 is TGTGCCAGCAGCCAAGGTGGCCCCTTTTCTGAAGCTTTCTTT. It encodes CASSQGGPFSEAFF. The rearrangement uses TRBV3-1 and TRBJ1-1; D remains ambiguous. CDR3 length: 14 amino acids. Germline CDR1 and CDR2: LGHDT and YNNKEL (reference sequence). V was cut by 1 base and J by 6 bases, with 12 bases left in between.

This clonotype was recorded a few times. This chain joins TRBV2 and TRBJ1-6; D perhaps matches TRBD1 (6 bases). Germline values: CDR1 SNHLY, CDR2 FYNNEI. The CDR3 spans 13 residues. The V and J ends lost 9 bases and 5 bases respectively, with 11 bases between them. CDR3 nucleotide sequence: TGTGCCAGTCAGAGACAGGATAATTCACCCCTCCACTTT. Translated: CASQRQDNSPLHF.

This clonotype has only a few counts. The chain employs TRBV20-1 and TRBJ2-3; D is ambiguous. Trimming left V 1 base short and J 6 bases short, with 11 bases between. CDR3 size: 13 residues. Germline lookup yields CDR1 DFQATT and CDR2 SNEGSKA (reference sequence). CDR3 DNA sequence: TGCAGTGCTAGAGTCCCAGCATTGGATACGCAGTATTTT. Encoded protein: CSARVPALDTQYF.

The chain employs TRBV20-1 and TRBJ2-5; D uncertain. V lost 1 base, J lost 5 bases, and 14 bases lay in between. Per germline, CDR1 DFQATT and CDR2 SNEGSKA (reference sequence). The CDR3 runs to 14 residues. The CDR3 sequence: CSARASSRAETQYF. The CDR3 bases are TGCAGTGCTAGAGCCAGTAGTAGGGCTGAGACCCAGTACTTC.

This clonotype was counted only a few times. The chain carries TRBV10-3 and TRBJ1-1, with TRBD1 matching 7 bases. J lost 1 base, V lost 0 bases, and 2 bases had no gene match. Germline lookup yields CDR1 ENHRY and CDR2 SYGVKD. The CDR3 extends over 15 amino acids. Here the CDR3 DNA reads TGTGCCATCAGTGAGTCGGGACAGAAGAACACTGAAGCTTTCTTT. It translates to CAISESGQKNTEAFF.

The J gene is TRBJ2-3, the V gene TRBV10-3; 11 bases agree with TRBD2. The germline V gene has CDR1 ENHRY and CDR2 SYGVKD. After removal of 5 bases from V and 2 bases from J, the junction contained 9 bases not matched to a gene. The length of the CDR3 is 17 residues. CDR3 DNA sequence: TGTGCCATCAGTCAATACTCTAGCGGGGGGACCACAGATACGCAGTATTTT. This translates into CAISQYSSGGTTDTQYF.

This CDR3 reads CASSLGPSGGADTQYF. The DNA of the CDR3 is TGTGCCAGCAGCTTAGGGCCTAGCGGGGGGGCCGATACGCAGTATTTT. The chain links TRBV11-2 to TRBJ2-3; TRBD2 matches 12 bases. Germline V gene sequence: CDR1 SGHAT, CDR2 FQNNGV. The J segment lost 6 bases and the V segment lost 1 base, leaving 5 bases of the junction unmatched. CDR3 size: 16 residues.